This paragraph reports one T cell receptor (beta chain). The target of this receptor is not known. The record has no base qualities; no much larger clone is one base away. This entry belongs to a study of blood T cells in healthy people across ages (dated by TCRdb to between 2015 and 2016). Regarding the study in general: In model experiments, template switching captured roughly one uniquely barcoded TCR beta cDNA molecule for every two T cells. To avoid experimental bias, donors of different ages were randomly spread across the sequencing lanes. Using deep sequencing normalized with unique cDNA molecular identifiers, the study measured how TCR beta repertoire diversity changes with age. Four age groups were formed from the donors: young (average about 17 years), middle-aged (less than 40), aged (under 70) and long-lived (about 80). The study analyzed two additional independent replicas of 1 million unique cDNA reads from the same blood draw for two donors, one aged 18 to 30 and one aged 80 or older. What the study reported, not specific to this receptor: The percentage of naive T cells measured by flow cytometry correlated strongly with observed TCR beta diversity. Total diversity estimates from one million sequenced T cells were considered lower bounds and underestimates. Conclusive comparison of naive and antigen-experienced compartments was prevented by the profiling of bulk unsorted PBMCs. Because the CMV infection status of the donors was unknown, age-related changes in expanded clonotypes may potentially have been confounded. As age increased, observed TCR beta diversity per million T cells dropped in a roughly linear way, and a significant reduction was already evident by age 40. The long-lived group showed more naive CD4+ T cells, fewer expanded clones and increased TCR diversity than the aged group, suggesting age selection.

Donors were roughly 40 systemically healthy Caucasian individuals from Russia aged 6 to 90 years. Each donor gave around 9.9 milliliters of peripheral blood, collected into EDTA-treated Vacutainer tubes. Ficoll-Paque density-gradient centrifugation was used to isolate PBMCs, with at least 6.5 million obtained per sample. Trizol reagent was used to extract total RNA from PBMCs, with at least 5 micrograms per sample. The percentages of naive CD45RAhigh/CD27high T cells were determined by flow cytometry on a PBMC aliquot from every donor. The CDR3 spans 11 residues, from the cysteine through the phenylalanine. The read is trimmed to its CDR3 DNA, 33 bases read in frame from base 1. V and J are truncated by 6 bases and 7 bases respectively, leaving an intervening sequence of 12 bases. CDR1 and CDR2 (DFQATT, SNEGSKA) derive from the germline V gene (reference sequence). Library prep was done by 5' RACE. Sequencing relied on an Illumina HiSeq 2500. A second PCR of about 6 to 12 cycles was performed with a sample-barcoded 5' primer and a J-beta primer mix. A unique molecular identifier was introduced onto each TCR beta cDNA molecule by a template-switch 5' adaptor carrying 12 random nucleotides. Each sample yielded at least 2.5 million CDR3-containing paired-end reads. First-strand cDNA synthesis was performed from all RNA using the Mint cDNA synthesis kit, with priming by a TRBC-specific oligonucleotide. Following uracil-DNA glycosylase treatment, a first 18-cycle PCR with universal primers M1SS and BC2_uni_R was performed on all cDNA. The original methods were these. Each sample was normalized by randomly selecting 1 million high-quality reads, each carrying a distinct molecular identifier. Reads sharing molecular identifiers were discarded rather than binned into consensus sequences. CDR3 identification, clonotype clustering and error correction used MiTCR with a Q25 quality threshold and the strictest error-elimination algorithm. Lower-bound total TCR beta diversity was estimated with a nonparametric unseen species model using Euler transformation. TCRdb itself trimmed the public reads at Q25 with fastp, ran MiXCR and retained productive beta chains. Each entry merges the rows of one CDR3 protein and shows their most common DNA and genes. None of the V and J calls come from the authors' own analysis; TCRdb made them. In this sample the table shows some 640,000 distinct CDR3 sequences, 49% of which occur a single time. Roughly 34% of the sample goes to the ten largest clones.

The source material was blood. The receptor chain draws on TRBV20-1 and TRBJ1-1; TRBD1 is possibly the D segment (5 matching bases). The clonotype comes from an older woman in good health. In nucleotides, the sequence is TGCAGTGCATGGACGGGGCTTGAAGCTTTCTTT. It is translated as CSAWTGLEAFF.